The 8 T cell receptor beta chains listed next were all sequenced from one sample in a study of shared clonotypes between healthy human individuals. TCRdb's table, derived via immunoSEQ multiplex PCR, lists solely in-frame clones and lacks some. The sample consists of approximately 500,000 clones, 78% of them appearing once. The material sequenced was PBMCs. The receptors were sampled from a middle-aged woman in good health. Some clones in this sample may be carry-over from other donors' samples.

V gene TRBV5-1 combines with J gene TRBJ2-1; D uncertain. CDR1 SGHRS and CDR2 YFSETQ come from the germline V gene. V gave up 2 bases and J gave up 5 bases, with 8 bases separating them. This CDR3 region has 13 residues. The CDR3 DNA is TGCGCCAGCAGCTTAGGACGGAACAATGAGCAGTTCTTC. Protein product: CASSLGRNNEQFF.

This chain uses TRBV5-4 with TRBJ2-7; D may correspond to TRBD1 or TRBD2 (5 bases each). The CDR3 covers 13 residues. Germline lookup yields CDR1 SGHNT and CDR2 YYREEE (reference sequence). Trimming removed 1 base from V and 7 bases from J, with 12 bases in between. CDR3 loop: CASSLPGGPEQYF. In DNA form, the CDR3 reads TGTGCCAGCAGCTTGCCTGGGGGACCTGAGCAGTACTTC.

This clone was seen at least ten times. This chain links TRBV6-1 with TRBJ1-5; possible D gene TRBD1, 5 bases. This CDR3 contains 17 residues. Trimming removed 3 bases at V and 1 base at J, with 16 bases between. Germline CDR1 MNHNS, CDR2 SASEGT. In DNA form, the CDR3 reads TGTGCCAGCAGTGATCCATCATCAGGGTGGAGCAATCAGCCCCAGCATTTT. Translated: CASSDPSSGWSNQPQHF.

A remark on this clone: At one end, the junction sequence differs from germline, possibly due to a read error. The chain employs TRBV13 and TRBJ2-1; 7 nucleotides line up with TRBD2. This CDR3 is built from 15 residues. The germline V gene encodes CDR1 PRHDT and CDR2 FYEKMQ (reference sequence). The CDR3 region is CASSLGDYMYNEQFF. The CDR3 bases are TGTGCCAGCAGTTTAGGGGACTACATGTACAATGAGCAGTTCTTC.

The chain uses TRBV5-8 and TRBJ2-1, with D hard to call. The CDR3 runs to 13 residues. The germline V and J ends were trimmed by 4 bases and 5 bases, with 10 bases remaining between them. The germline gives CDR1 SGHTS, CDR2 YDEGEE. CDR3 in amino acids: CASSENANNEQFF. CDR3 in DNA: TGTGCCAGCAGCGAAAATGCGAACAATGAGCAGTTCTTC.

In nucleotides, the CDR3 is TGTGCCAGCAGCTTAGGAACAGGGATTCCCTACGAGCAGTACTTC. Residues: CASSLGTGIPYEQYF. The chain joins TRBV7-9 to TRBJ2-7; perhaps TRBD1 as D (6 bases). CDR3 length equals 15 residues. Per germline, CDR1 SEHNR and CDR2 FQNEAQ (reference sequence). The germline V and J ends were trimmed by 1 base and 2 bases, with 12 bases remaining between them.

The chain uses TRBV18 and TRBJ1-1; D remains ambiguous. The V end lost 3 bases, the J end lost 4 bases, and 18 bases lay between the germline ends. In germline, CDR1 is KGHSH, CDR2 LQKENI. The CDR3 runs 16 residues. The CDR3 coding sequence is TGTGCCAGCTCACCTAAACCTAACGAACAGTTCACTGAAGCTTTCTTT. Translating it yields CASSPKPNEQFTEAFF. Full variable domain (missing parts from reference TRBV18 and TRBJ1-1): NAGVMQNPRHLVRRRGQEARLRCSPMKGHSHVYWYRQLPEEGLKFMVYLQKENIIDESGMPKERFSAEFPKEGPSILRIQQVVRGDSAAYFCASSPKPNEQFTEAFFGQGTRLTVV.

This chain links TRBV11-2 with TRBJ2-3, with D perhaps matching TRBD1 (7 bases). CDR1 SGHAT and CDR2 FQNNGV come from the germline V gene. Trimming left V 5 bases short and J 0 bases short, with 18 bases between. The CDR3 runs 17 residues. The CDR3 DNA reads TGTGCCAGCAGCCCCAGGCCAGGGGGGACTAGCACAGATACGCAGTATTTT. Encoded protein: CASSPRPGGTSTDTQYF.